This record looks at one TCR beta chain sequence and its context. This sample's time point: patch test 3, about 24 weeks after DPC sensitization. Regarding treatment: therapeutic diphenylcyclopropenone sensitization with weekly scalp DPC. With 7 bases removed from V and 0 bases from J, the gap between germline ends came to 7 bases. CDR3 length: 12 residues. Germline V CDR1 and CDR2: MDHEN, SYDVKM. This entry is derived from a study of human T cells and chemical hapten exposure. Study information: Across its roughly 25 weeks, the study gave patients weekly diphenylcyclopropenone doses to the scalp.

TCRdb processed the RACE reads anew with MiXCR; each CDR3 protein has one entry. The data contain 70,000 or so distinct CDR3 sequences, roughly 11% of them singletons. The chain uses TRBV28 and TRBJ2-7; D is undetermined. This specimen consisted of whole blood, obtained in connection with sensitization to the hapten diphenylcyclopropenone (DPC). This sequence was found in a woman aged 45 to 65 with alopecia areata. Some clones in this sample may be carry-over from other donors' samples. CDR3 sequence (DNA): TGTGCCAGCAAATCGAACTCCTACGAGCAGTACTTC. This gives the protein CASKSNSYEQYF.